This T cell receptor beta chain was retrieved from a study of blood T cell repertoires in COVID-19. Across the study: Both acute and convalescent COVID-19 samples were obtained from the United States, Italy and Spain.

Germline values: CDR1 DFQATT, CDR2 SNEGSKA (reference sequence). Trimming took 3 bases from V and 0 from J; bases not matched to a gene: 9. This CDR3 is built from 17 residues. Generated by immunoSEQ multiplex PCR, the TCRdb table keeps only in-frame clones and is missing some. Here the sample spans 95,000 to 130,000 clones, over 65% being singletons. The sequencing input was peripheral blood. The chain carries TRBV20-1 and TRBJ2-3; the match to TRBD2 covers 10 bases. This clonotype originated in a man aged 30-40 years with acute or convalescent COVID-19. DNA for the CDR3: TGCAGTGCTAGTCGTCTAGCGGGGGCCTCTAGCACAGATACGCAGTATTTT. Amino acid sequence: CSASRLAGASSTDTQYF.